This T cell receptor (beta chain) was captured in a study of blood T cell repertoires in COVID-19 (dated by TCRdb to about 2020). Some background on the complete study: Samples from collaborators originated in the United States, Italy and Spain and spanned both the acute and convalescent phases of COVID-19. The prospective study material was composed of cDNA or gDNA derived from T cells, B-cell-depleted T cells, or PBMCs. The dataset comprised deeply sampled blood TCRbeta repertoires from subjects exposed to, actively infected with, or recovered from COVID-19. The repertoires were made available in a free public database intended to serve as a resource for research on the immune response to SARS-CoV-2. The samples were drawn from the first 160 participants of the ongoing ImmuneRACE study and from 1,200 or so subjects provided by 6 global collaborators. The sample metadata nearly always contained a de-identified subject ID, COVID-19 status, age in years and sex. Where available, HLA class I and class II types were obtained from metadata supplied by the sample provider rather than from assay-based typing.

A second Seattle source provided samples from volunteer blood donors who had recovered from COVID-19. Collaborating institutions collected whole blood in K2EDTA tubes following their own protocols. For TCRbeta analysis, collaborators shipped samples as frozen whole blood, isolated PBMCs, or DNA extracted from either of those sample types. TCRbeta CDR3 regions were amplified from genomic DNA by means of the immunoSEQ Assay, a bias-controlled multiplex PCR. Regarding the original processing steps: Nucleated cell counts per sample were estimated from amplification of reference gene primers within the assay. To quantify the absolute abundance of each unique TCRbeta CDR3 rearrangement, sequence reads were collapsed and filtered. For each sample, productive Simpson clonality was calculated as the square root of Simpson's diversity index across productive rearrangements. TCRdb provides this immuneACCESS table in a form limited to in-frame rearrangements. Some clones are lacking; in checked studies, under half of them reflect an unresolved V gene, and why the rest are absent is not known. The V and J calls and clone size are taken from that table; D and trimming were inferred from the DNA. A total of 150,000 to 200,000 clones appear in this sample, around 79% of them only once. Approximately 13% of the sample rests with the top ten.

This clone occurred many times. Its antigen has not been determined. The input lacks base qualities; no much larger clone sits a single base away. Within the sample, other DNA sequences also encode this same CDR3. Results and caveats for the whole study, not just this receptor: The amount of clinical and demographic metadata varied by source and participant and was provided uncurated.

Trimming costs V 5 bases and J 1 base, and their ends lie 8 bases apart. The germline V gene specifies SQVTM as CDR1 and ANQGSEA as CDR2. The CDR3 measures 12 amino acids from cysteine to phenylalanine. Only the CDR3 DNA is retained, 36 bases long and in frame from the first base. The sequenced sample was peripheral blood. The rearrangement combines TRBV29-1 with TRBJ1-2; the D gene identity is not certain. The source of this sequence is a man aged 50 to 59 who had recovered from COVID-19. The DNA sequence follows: TGCAGCGTTTCCGGCGGTAACTATGGCTACACCTTC. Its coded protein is CSVSGGNYGYTF.